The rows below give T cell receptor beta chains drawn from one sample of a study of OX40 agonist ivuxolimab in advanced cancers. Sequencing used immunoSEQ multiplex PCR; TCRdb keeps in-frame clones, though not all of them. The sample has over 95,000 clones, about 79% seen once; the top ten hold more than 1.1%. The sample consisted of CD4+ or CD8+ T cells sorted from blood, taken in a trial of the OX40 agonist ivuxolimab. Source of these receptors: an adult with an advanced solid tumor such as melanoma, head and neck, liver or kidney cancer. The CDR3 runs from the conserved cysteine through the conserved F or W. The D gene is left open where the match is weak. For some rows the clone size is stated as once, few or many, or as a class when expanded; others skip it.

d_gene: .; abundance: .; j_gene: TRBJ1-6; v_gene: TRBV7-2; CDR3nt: TGTGCCAGCAGCTGGAACGGACCGCCCCTCCACTTT; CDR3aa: CASSWNGPPLHF
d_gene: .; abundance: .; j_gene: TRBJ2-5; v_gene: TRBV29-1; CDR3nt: TGCAGCGTTGGGGAAACCCACCGAGAGACCCAGTACTTC; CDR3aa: CSVGETHRETQYF
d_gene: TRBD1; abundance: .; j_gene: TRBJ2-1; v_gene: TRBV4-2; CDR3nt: TGTGCCAGCAGCTTCAGAGTAGGGGGCCTTTACCAGAATGAGCAGTTCTTC; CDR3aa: CASSFRVGGLYQNEQFF
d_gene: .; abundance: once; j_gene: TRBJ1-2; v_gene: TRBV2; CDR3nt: TGTGCCAGCAAAATAAAGACCGGCTACACCTTC; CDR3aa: CASKIKTGYTF
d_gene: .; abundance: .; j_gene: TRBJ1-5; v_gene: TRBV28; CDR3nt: TGTGCCAGCAGGCCCACCTTTGAGCCCCAGCATTTT; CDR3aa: CASRPTFEPQHF
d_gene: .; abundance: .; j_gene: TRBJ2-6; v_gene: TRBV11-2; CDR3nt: TGTGCCAGCAGCCCACTAACCCGCGATTCCTCTGGGGCCAACGTCCTGACTTTC; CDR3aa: CASSPLTRDSSGANVLTF
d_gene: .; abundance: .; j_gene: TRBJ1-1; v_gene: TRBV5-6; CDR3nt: TGTGCCAGCACCTTCAGGGGATTGAACACTGAAGCTTTCTTT; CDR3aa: CASTFRGLNTEAFF
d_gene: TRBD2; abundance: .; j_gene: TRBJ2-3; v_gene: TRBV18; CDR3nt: TGTGCCAGCTCACCACTGAGCGGGAGGGCAGATACGCAGTATTTT; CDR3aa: CASSPLSGRADTQYF
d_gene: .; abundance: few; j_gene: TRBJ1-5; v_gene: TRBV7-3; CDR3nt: TGTGCCAGCAGCCCCGGGGCAAACCAGCCCCAGCATTTT; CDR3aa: CASSPGANQPQHF
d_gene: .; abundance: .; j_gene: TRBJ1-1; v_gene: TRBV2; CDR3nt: TGTGCCAGCAGTGTGCGAAGGACTGAAGCTTTCTTT; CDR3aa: CASSVRRTEAFF